This T cell receptor beta chain was recorded in a study of beta chain features in type 1 diabetes (dated by TCRdb to 2017 to 2018). The study in broad terms: No differences in mean age, gender distribution, total cell number or subset yield were found between patients and healthy donors. Naive and central memory subsets were obtained from all 30 or so donors, but regulatory and stem cell-like memory subsets were isolated from only 8 patients and roughly 8 healthy donors. In the study, recently diagnosed type 1 diabetes patients and matched healthy donors were compared on the TCRB repertoires of their sorted circulating CD4+ T cell subsets. Across all samples, around 99 million sorted cells were examined, and cell number per subset correlated strongly with RNA yield.

Each donor gave one peripheral blood draw, averaging approximately 120 mL, which was collected into heparinised tubes. Naive, central memory, regulatory and stem cell-like memory CD4+ T cells were sorted on a BD FACSAria II using a panel including CD45RO, CCR7, CD25, CD127, CD95 and CD27. Purity was above 98% for every sorted population. PBMCs were isolated right away by Lymphoprep density gradient centrifugation and were stained directly, without culture. So that batch effects would be minimized, each experiment stained and sorted samples in pairs, pairing one healthy donor with one patient. For CDR1 and CDR2, the germline V gene lists ENHRY and SYGVKD. The cysteine opens and the phenylalanine closes a CDR3 of 11 amino acids. Only CDR3 DNA is held: 33 bases, read in frame from base 1. V loses 10 bases, J loses 5 bases, and the germline ends lie 11 bases apart. Broad study findings and their caveats: A moderate but significant shortening of TCRB CDR3 length was observed in type 1 diabetes patients in all four CD4+ subsets. Sequencing cDNA rather than genomic DNA could over-represent highly expressing activated cells, although activation and CD3 levels did not differ between groups. Naive, central memory and regulatory TCRB repertoires appeared more similar among patients than among healthy donors. Shorter templates might be favored by PCR, yet because patient and control samples were amplified and corrected together, any such skew would affect both groups equally. Patients with type 1 diabetes made fewer insertions and deleted more nucleotides at VDJ recombination sites, implying thymic rearrangement abnormalities. Only small numbers of individuals were included in the HLA sub-analyses, which left unresolved whether HLA type had any influence on TCRB rearrangement.

This clone turned up a few times. Its antigen remains undetermined. Within one base of it there is no much larger clone, and no base qualities were kept. The entire amount of isolated RNA was reverse transcribed using the High Capacity cDNA Reverse Transcription Kit, so the sequenced TCRB transcripts were expressed ones. Deep immunoSEQ sequencing was applied to naive, central memory and regulatory T cell samples, giving an average of about 3.6 million total reads per sample. Sorted cells were lysed in RLT buffer and RNA was extracted with DNase-treated RNeasy Micro or Mini kits, depending on cell number. Each cell subset was processed on its own to prevent cross-contamination, while patient and healthy donor samples were processed together. The immunoSEQ multiplex PCR was used to amplify TCRB sequences from cDNA, yielding 87-bp fragments that span the CDR3 region. Sequencing of the amplicons was performed on the Illumina HiSeq platform. The original methods were these. Synthetic template baselines were used to correct PCR bias computationally, reads within Hamming distance 2 were collapsed, and singletons that could not be merged were discarded. Reads were aligned to IMGT to assign V, D and J genes, CDR3 length, and insertions or deletions at six rearrangement sites. Within each subset, clonotype counts were normalized to the number of sorted cells before true diversity and Gini coefficients were calculated with the tcR R package. The overlap coefficient, calculated on TCRB nucleotide sequences, was used to quantify repertoire sharing. The source is immuneACCESS, and TCRdb retained only in-frame sequences with V and J called. Part of the clones is not carried over; for the studies checked, unresolved V genes explain less than half of this, and the remainder is unexplained. V, J and clone size derive from that table, while D and trimming were established from the DNA sequence. This sample gives about 320,000 clones in total; approximately 15% of them show up just once. The ten largest account for approximately 7% of the sample.

The sequenced material came from central memory CD4+ T cells from blood. This chain is built from TRBV10-3 and TRBJ1-1; TRBD1 is possibly the D segment (5 matching bases). The origin of this receptor is a man aged 25 to 45 in good health. The nucleotide sequence is TGTGCCAGCTCCAGGGAAACTGAAGCTTTCTTT. The translation is CASSRETEAFF.